A single sample is the source of the 4 T cell receptor beta chains below, sequenced in a study of blood T cell repertoires in COVID-19. Profiled with immunoSEQ multiplex PCR; TCRdb holds only in-frame clones, not every one. The sample carries approximately 150,000 clones, roughly 88% recorded once. The sample taken for sequencing was PBMCs or T cells enriched from blood (not recorded which). All receptors come from a man between 65 and 85 years old who had been exposed to COVID-19.

In its sample, this clone was seen a few times. The genes are TRBV5-1 and TRBJ1-6, with D possibly matching TRBD1 (6 bases). The CDR3 has 16 amino acids. Trimming stripped 0 bases from V and 7 bases from J, with 14 bases between. CDR1 and CDR2 (germline): SGHRS, YFSETQ. The DNA for the CDR3 is TGCGCCAGCAGCTTGGTTTCTCAGGGGACGAATTCACCCCTCCACTTT. Translation: CASSLVSQGTNSPLHF. The full variable domain, rest sourced from reference TRBV5-1 and TRBJ1-6, is KAGVTQTPRYLIKTRGQQVTLSCSPISGHRSVSWYQQTPGQGLQFLFEYFSETQRNKGNFPGRFSGRQFSNSRSEMNVSTLELGDSALYLCASSLVSQGTNSPLHFGNGTRLTVT.

The V and J genes are TRBV28 and TRBJ2-5, with D perhaps matching TRBD1 (8 bases). Germline V gene sequence: CDR1 MDHEN, CDR2 SYDVKM. This CDR3 comprises 11 residues. CDR3 nucleotides: TGTGCTACAGGGGGGGGAGAGACCCAGTACTTC. Its protein is CATGGGETQYF.

V and J are TRBV5-1 and TRBJ2-3; 13 bases are shared with TRBD2. Germline V gene sequence: CDR1 SGHRS, CDR2 YFSETQ. Losses at the gene ends were 5 bases for V and 0 bases for J; bases not matched to a gene: 6. This CDR3 is built from 17 residues. CDR3 in DNA: TGCGCCAGCAGAGGACTAGCGGGGGCCCTTAGCACAGATACGCAGTATTTT. It translates to CASRGLAGALSTDTQYF.

The rearrangement links TRBV4-3 to TRBJ2-2, with a weak D call TRBD2 (5 bases). V lost 2 bases, J lost 6 bases, and 13 bases lay in between. The CDR3 spans 15 residues. Germline CDR1 LGHNA, CDR2 YSLEER. CDR3 nucleotides: TGCGCCAGCAGCCAACACGAGGGTGTAGCCGGGGAGCTGTTTTTT. Its translation is CASSQHEGVAGELFF.